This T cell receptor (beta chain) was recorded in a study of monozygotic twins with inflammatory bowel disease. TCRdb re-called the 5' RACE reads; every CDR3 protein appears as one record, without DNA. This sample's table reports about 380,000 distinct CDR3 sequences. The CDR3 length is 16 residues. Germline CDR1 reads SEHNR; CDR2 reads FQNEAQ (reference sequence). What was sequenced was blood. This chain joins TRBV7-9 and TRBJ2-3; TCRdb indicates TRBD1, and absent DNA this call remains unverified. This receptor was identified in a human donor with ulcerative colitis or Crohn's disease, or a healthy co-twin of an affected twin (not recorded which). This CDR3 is CASSATGTGDTDTQYF. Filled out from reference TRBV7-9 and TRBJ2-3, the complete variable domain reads DTGVSQNPRHKITKRGQNVTFRCDPISEHNRLYWYRQTLGQGPEFLTYFQNEAQLEKSRLLSDRFSAERPKGSFSTLEIQRTEQGDSAMYLCASSATGTGDTDTQYFGPGTRLTVL.